This T cell receptor beta chain was captured by sequencing in a study of blood T cell repertoires in COVID-19 (dated by TCRdb to 2020 to 2022). With regard to the full study: Samples covering the acute and convalescent phases of COVID-19 were provided by collaborators in the United States, Italy and Spain. The material from the prospective study consisted of cDNA or gDNA derived from T cells, B-cell-depleted T cells, or PBMCs. The dataset comprised deeply sampled blood TCRbeta repertoires from subjects exposed to, actively infected with, or recovered from COVID-19. The repertoires were released in a freely available public database meant as a resource for research on the immune response to SARS-CoV-2. The samples were drawn from the first 160 participants of the ongoing ImmuneRACE study and from over 950 subjects provided by 6 global collaborators. Nearly every sample came with metadata listing a de-identified subject ID, COVID-19 status, age in years and sex. Where available, HLA class I and class II types were obtained from metadata supplied by the sample provider rather than from assay-based typing. Results the study describes overall, beyond this receptor: How much clinical and demographic metadata was included differed by source and by participant, and the metadata was provided uncurated.

TCRbeta CDR3 regions were amplified from genomic DNA by means of the immunoSEQ Assay, a bias-controlled multiplex PCR. Per the source publication's procedure: The number of nucleated cells in each sample was estimated from the amplification of reference gene primers within the assay. Sequence reads were collapsed and filtered to measure the absolute abundance of every unique TCRbeta CDR3 rearrangement. Productive Simpson clonality was computed per sample as the square root of Simpson's diversity index over productive rearrangements. In TCRdb, the immuneACCESS table is reduced to in-frame sequences with V and J assigned. These tables do not hold every clone; where another copy was compared, an unresolved V gene accounts for under half, and the others remain unexplained. The D gene and trimming were derived from the DNA, and the V and J assignments and clone size from that table. In this sample the table shows about 110,000 clones, 60% to 85% of which occur a single time. The ten largest make up around 1.7% of the sample.

Whole blood was collected in K2EDTA tubes by collaborating institutions according to the institutions' own protocols. For TCRbeta analysis, collaborator samples were shipped as frozen whole blood, as isolated PBMCs, or as DNA extracted from either sample type. Turning to this clone: Its target antigen remains unknown. No qualities accompany the bases; no much larger clone lies one base away.

The V and J ends are trimmed by 3 bases and 2 bases, leaving 7 bases between them. Including cysteine and phenylalanine, the CDR3 has 13 amino acids. The retained sequence is limited to the CDR3, 39 bases, with the frame set at the first base. Recombination linked TRBV12-3 or TRBV12-4 to TRBJ1-1; too little of a D gene remains to name it. The sequence was obtained from a woman aged 40 to 50 with acute or convalescent COVID-19. Sequenced material: peripheral blood. The CDR3 protein sequence reads: CASSFGENTEAFF. The nucleotide sequence is TGTGCCAGCAGTTTTGGAGAAAACACTGAAGCTTTCTTT.